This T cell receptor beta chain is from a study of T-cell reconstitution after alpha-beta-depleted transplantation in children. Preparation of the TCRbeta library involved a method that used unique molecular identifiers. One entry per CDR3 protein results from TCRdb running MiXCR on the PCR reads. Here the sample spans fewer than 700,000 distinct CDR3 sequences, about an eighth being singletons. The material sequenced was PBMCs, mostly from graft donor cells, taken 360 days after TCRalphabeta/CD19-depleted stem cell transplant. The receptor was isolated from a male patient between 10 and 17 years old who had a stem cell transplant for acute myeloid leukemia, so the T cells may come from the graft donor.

For the CDR3, the DNA is TGCAGTGCTAGAGATGCTAGCGGGAGCGGCGAGCAGTACTTC. Amino acids: CSARDASGSGEQYF. V is TRBV20-1 and J is TRBJ2-7, with TRBD2 matching over 10 bases. The ends lost 0 bases at V and 6 bases at J; junction bases unmatched: 5. Per the germline V gene, CDR1 is DFQATT and CDR2 is SNEGSKA (reference sequence). This CDR3 comprises 14 residues.